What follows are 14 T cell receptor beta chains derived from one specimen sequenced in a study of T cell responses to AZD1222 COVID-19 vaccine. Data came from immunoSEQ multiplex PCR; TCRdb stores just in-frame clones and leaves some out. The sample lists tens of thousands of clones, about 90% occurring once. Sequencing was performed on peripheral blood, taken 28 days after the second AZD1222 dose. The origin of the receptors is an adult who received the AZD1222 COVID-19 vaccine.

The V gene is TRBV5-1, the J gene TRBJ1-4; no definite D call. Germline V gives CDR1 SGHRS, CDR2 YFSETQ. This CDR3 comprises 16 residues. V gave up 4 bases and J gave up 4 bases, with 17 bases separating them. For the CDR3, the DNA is TGCGCCAGCAGCCTAAGCGGGAGGGATGGTAATGAAAAACTGTTTTTT. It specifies CASSLSGRDGNEKLFF. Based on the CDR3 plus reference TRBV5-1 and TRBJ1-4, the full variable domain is KAGVTQTPRYLIKTRGQQVTLSCSPISGHRSVSWYQQTPGQGLQFLFEYFSETQRNKGNFPGRFSGRQFSNSRSEMNVSTLELGDSALYLCASSLSGRDGNEKLFFGSGTQLSVL.

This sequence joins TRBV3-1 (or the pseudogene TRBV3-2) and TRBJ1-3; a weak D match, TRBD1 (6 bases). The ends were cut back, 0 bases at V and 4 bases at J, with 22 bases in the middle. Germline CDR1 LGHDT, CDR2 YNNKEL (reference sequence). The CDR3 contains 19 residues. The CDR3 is CASSQEATGAPLGGNTIYF. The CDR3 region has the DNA TGTGCCAGCAGCCAAGAGGCGACAGGTGCACCACTGGGGGGAAACACCATATATTTT.

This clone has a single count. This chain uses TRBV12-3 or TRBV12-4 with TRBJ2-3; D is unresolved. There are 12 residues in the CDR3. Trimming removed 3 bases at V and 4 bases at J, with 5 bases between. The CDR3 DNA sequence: TGTGCCAGCAGTTTTAGCTCAGATACGCAGTATTTT. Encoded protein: CASSFSSDTQYF.

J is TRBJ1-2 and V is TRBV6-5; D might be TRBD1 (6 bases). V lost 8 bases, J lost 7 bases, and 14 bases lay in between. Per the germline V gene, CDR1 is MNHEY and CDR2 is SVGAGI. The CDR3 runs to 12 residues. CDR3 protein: CASGTTGFGYTF. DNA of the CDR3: TGTGCCAGCGGAACTACAGGGTTTGGCTACACCTTC.

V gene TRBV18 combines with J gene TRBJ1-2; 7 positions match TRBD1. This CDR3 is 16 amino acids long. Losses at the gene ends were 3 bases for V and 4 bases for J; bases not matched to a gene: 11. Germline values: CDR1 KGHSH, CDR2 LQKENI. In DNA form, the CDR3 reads TGTGCCAGCTCACCGAGGGGACAGAATCTGGTCTATGGCTACACCTTC. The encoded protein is CASSPRGQNLVYGYTF.

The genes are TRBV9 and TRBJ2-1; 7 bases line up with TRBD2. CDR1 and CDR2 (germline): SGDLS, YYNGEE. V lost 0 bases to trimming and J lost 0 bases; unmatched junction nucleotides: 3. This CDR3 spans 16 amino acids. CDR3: CASSVGLAGSYNEQFF. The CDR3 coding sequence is TGTGCCAGCAGCGTAGGGTTAGCGGGCTCCTACAATGAGCAGTTCTTC.

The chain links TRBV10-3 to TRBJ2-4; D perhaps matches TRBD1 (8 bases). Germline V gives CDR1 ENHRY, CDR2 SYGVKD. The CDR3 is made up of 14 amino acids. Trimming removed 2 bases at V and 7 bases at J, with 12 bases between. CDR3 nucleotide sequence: TGTGCCATCAGTGAGCCACAGGGGGGGAACATTCAGTACTTC. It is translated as CAISEPQGGNIQYF.

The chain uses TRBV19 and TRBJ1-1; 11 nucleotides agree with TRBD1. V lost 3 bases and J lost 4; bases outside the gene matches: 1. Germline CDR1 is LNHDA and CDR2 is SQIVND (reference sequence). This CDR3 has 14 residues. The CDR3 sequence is CASSMGTGGTEAFF. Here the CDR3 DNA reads TGTGCCAGTAGTATGGGGACAGGGGGCACTGAAGCTTTCTTT.

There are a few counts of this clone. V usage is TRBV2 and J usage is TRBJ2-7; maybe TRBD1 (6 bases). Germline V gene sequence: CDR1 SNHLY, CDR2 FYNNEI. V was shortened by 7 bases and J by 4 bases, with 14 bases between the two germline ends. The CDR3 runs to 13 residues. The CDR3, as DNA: TGTGCCAGCAATCTAGGACAGCTATACGAGCAGTACTTC. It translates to CASNLGQLYEQYF. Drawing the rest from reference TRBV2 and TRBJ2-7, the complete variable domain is EPEVTQTPSHQVTQMGQEVILRCVPISNHLYFYWYRQILGQKVEFLVSFYNNEISEKSEIFDDQFSVERPDGSNFTLKIRSTKLEDSAMYFCASNLGQLYEQYFGPGTRLTVT.

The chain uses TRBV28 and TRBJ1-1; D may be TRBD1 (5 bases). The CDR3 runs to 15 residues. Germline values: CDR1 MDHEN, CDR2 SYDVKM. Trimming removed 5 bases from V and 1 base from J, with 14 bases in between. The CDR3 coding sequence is TGTGCCAGCAGTGATCCACGGGGGAAGAACACTGAAGCTTTCTTT. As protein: CASSDPRGKNTEAFF.

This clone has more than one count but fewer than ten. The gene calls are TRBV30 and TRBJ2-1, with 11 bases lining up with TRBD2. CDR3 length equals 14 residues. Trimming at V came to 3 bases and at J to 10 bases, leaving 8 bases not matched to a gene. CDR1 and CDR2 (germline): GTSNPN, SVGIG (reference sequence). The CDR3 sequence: CAWSSGLAVAEQFF. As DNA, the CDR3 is TGTGCCTGGAGCTCGGGACTAGCGGTTGCGGAGCAGTTCTTC.

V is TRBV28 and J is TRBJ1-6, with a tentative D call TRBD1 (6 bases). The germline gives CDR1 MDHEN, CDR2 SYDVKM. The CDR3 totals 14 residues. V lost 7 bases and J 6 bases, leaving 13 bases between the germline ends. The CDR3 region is CASIRGAANSPLHF. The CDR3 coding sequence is TGTGCCAGCATAAGGGGGGCGGCTAATTCACCCCTCCACTTT. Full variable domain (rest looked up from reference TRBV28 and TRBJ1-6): DVKVTQSSRYLVKRTGEKVFLECVQDMDHENMFWYRQDPGLGLRLIYFSYDVKMKEKGDIPEGYSVSREKKERFSLILESASTNQTSMYLCASIRGAANSPLHFGNGTRLTVT.

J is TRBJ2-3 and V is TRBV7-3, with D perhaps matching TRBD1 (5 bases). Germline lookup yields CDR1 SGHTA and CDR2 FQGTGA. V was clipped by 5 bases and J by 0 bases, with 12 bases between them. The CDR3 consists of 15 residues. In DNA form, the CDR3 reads TGTGCCAGCAGCCTGACGACAGCTAGCACAGATACGCAGTATTTT. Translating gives CASSLTTASTDTQYF.

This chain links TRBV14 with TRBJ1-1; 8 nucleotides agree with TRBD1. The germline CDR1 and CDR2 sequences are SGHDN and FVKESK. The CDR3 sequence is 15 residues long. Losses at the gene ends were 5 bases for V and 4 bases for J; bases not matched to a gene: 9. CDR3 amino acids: CASSYWQGASTEAFF. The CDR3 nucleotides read TGTGCCAGCAGCTATTGGCAGGGGGCGTCCACTGAAGCTTTCTTT.